The present T cell receptor (beta chain) was sequenced within a study of identical twins. Study-wide results and limits: Excess sharing between twins was weaker in beta out-of-frame sequences. These conclusions were based on statistical analysis (cross-sectional, not following the same donors).

Details on this clonotype: Its target is unknown.

TCRdb passed the 5' RACE reads through MiXCR, listing each CDR3 protein once. The sample consists of 400,000 to 500,000 distinct CDR3 sequences, around an eighth of them appearing once. Between the trimmed V and J ends, which lost 3 bases and 1 base, there was a span of 7 bases. The CDR3 covers 13 residues. CDR1 is SNHLY and CDR2 is FYNNEI in the germline V gene. The data also belong to a second study, concerning yellow fever vaccine responses in identical twins. That publication notes: As reported, the vaccine T cell response of twins seemed partly convergent and partly personalized.

Material for sequencing was CD4+ T cells sorted from blood. The V call is TRBV2, the J call TRBJ2-7; D not resolved. The sequence came from a woman aged 18-30 years in good health. The CDR3 DNA reads as TGTGCCAGCAGTGAGAACGGATCCTACGAGCAGTACTTC. Translated, it gives CASSENGSYEQYF.